This entry lists 11 T cell receptor beta chains sequenced from one sample in a study of T cells in Graves' hyperthyroidism and ophthalmopathy. What was amplified from RNA transcripts were TCR beta CDR3 regions. A set of HTBI primers served as the primers for a first-round RT-PCR of the TCR CDR3. TCRdb recomputed calls from the multiplex PCR reads with MiXCR, one row per CDR3 protein. Seen here are over 550,000 distinct CDR3 sequences, approximately 16% observed once, and the top ten hold around 18%. The material sequenced was blood. These receptors all come from a woman aged 18-30 years with Graves' hyperthyroidism.

CDR3 amino acids: CASRGVGGSPLHF. CDR3 in DNA: TGCGCCAGCAGGGGGGTAGGCGGTTCACCCCTCCACTTT. V gene TRBV10-2 combines with J gene TRBJ1-6, with D tentatively TRBD1 (5 bases). The V gene's germline CDR1 is WSHSY and CDR2 SAAADI. V lost 6 bases, J lost 9 bases, and 12 bases lay in between. The CDR3 is 13 amino acids.

This clonotype was seen a handful of times. The chain joins TRBV7-9 to TRBJ2-4; possibly TRBD2 for D (5 bases). Germline V gives CDR1 SEHNR, CDR2 FQNEAQ (reference sequence). The CDR3 loop spans 15 amino acids. V was shortened by 5 bases and J by 11 bases, with 22 bases between the two germline ends. The CDR3: CASSPTRGLGLVQYF. Written as DNA, the CDR3 is TGTGCCAGCAGCCCAACGCGAGGGTTGGGGTTGGTTCAGTACTTC.

Many counts were recorded for this clonotype. The rearrangement uses TRBV20-1 and TRBJ2-3; TRBD2 is a possible D gene (5 bases). The germline V gene encodes CDR1 DFQATT and CDR2 SNEGSKA (reference sequence). CDR3 length: 13 amino acids. V dropped 5 bases and J dropped 6 bases, with 15 bases sitting between them. In DNA form, the CDR3 reads TGCAGTGCTCTCAGGACTCGATCCGATACGCAGTATTTT. Translating gives CSALRTRSDTQYF.

This clonotype was seen at least ten times. The chain employs TRBV7-9 and TRBJ1-1; D call uncertain. The length of the CDR3 is 11 residues. V was shortened by 7 bases and J by 5 bases, with 8 bases between the two germline ends. Germline CDR1 and CDR2: SEHNR and FQNEAQ (reference sequence). This CDR3 is CASTRITEAFF. The CDR3 coding sequence is TGTGCCAGCACCCGGATAACTGAAGCTTTCTTT.

This chain joins TRBV20-1 and TRBJ2-7, with 8 bases identical to TRBD2. Per the germline V gene, CDR1 is DFQATT and CDR2 is SNEGSKA (reference sequence). There are 14 residues in the CDR3. V was clipped by 5 bases and J by 0 bases; unmatched bases: 6. The DNA for the CDR3 is TGCAGTGCTCGCAGGACTAGCCTCTCCTACGAGCAGTACTTC. Amino acid sequence: CSARRTSLSYEQYF.

This clonotype has a handful of counts. The V and J genes are TRBV12-3 or TRBV12-4 and TRBJ1-6; tentatively, D is TRBD1 (5 bases). V lost 0 bases and J 4 bases, leaving 7 bases between the germline ends. This CDR3 spans 15 amino acids. In DNA, the CDR3 is TGTGCCAGCAGTTTAGCGGGGCATTATAATTCACCCCTCCACTTT. Encoded protein: CASSLAGHYNSPLHF.

This clonotype was observed many times. V gene TRBV2 combines with J gene TRBJ2-3; the match to TRBD2 covers 14 bases. Per the germline V gene, CDR1 is SNHLY and CDR2 is FYNNEI. The CDR3 spans 16 residues. The ends lost 2 bases at V and 5 bases at J; junction bases unmatched: 3. CDR3 sequence: CASSELGLAGVDTQYF. CDR3 DNA sequence: TGTGCCAGCAGTGAACTGGGACTAGCGGGAGTAGATACGCAGTATTTT.

This clonotype was recorded at least ten times. J is TRBJ1-2 and V is TRBV5-6; D perhaps matches TRBD1 (5 bases). With 2 bases removed from V and 4 bases from J, the gap between germline ends came to 15 bases. Germline values: CDR1 SGHDT, CDR2 YYEEEE. The CDR3 runs 15 residues. The CDR3 nucleotides read TGTGCCAGCAGCTTAAACCCCCCCAGGGCCTATGGCTACACCTTC. This codes for CASSLNPPRAYGYTF. Together with reference TRBV5-6 and TRBJ1-2, the CDR3 gives the full variable domain: DAGVTQSPTHLIKTRGQQVTLRCSPKSGHDTVSWYQQALGQGPQFIFQYYEEEERQRGNFPDRFSGHQFPNYSSELNVNALLLGDSALYLCASSLNPPRAYGYTFGSGTRLTVV.

This clonotype was picked up a small number of times. The CDR3 protein is CATRQGAYSNQPQHF. DNA of the CDR3: TGTGCCACCAGGCAGGGGGCCTATAGCAATCAGCCCCAGCATTTT. J is TRBJ1-5 and V is TRBV19, with 8 bases aligning to TRBD1. The CDR3 runs 15 residues. Per the germline V gene, CDR1 is LNHDA and CDR2 is SQIVND (reference sequence). Trimming cost V 10 bases and J 0 bases; bases outside gene matches: 8.

This clonotype was recorded at least ten times. This rearrangement joins TRBV12-3 or TRBV12-4 to TRBJ2-1, with D possibly matching TRBD1 (6 bases). The CDR3 runs to 12 residues. The V and J ends lost 6 bases and 7 bases respectively, with 10 bases between them. CDR3 region: CASRNDRNEQFF. Written as DNA, the CDR3 is TGTGCCAGCAGAAACGACAGGAATGAGCAGTTCTTC.

A note on this clonotype: A much larger clone lies a single base off, so this may be a read error. The conserved closing phenylalanine or tryptophan is absent in this CDR3, likely reflecting a read error. This chain joins TRBV3-1 and TRBJ2-5; D is unresolved. The CDR3 contains 13 residues. The V gene's germline CDR1 is LGHDT and CDR2 YNNKEL (reference sequence). Deletions cut 8 bases from V and 2 bases from J, with 12 bases between. CDR3 sequence: CASAYRSQETQYL. CDR3 coding DNA: TGTGCCAGCGCCTACCGGTCACAAGAGACCCAGTACCTC.